The present T cell receptor (beta chain) was sequenced within a study of blood T cell repertoires in COVID-19. For the study at large: Collection of acute and convalescent COVID-19 samples took place in the United States, Italy and Spain. The cDNA or gDNA used as material had been derived from T cells, B-cell-depleted T cells, or PBMCs.

Germline lookup yields CDR1 SEHNR and CDR2 FQNEAQ (reference sequence). This CDR3 has 16 residues. V trimming: 4 bases; J trimming: 6 bases; junction bases outside the gene matches: 9. In the authors' workflow: Reference gene primer amplification gave nucleated cell count estimates. Produced via immunoSEQ multiplex PCR; TCRdb's table is partial and in-frame only. V and J calls and clone size come straight from that table; D and trimming were deduced from the DNA. The data contain about 140,000 clones, about 81% of them singletons. Sequenced material: peripheral blood. The TCR was taken from a woman older than 75 with acute or convalescent COVID-19. The chain links TRBV7-9 to TRBJ2-7; 13 bases are a match to TRBD2. CDR3: CASSSTSGRAESEQYF. CDR3 DNA: TGTGCCAGCAGCTCCACTAGCGGGAGGGCCGAAAGCGAGCAGTACTTC.